A single sample is the source of the 13 T cell receptor beta chains below, sequenced in a study of early T cells in non-severe SARS-CoV-2 infection. One entry per CDR3 protein results from TCRdb running MiXCR on the 5' RACE reads. The data show about 26,000 distinct CDR3 sequences, with more than 3.5% seen just once and 6.2% held by the top ten. Sequenced input: whole blood. All receptors come from an adult who was a healthcare worker with PCR-confirmed SARS-CoV-2 infection or an uninfected control (not recorded which).

This clonotype showed up many times. The chain is built from TRBV24-1 and TRBJ2-5, with a possible D match to TRBD1 (5 bases). Trimming pared 4 bases from V and 3 bases from J, leaving 14 bases between. Germline CDR1 KGHDR, CDR2 SFDVKD. The CDR3 is 15 amino acids. CDR3 in DNA: TGTGCCACCAGTGACGACACGGACATCAAAGAGACCCAGTACTTC. This encodes CATSDDTDIKETQYF.

In its sample, this clonotype was seen many times. V and J are TRBV7-2 and TRBJ2-5; D is tentatively TRBD1 or TRBD2 (5 bases each). The germline V gene has CDR1 SGHTA and CDR2 FQGNSA. The germline V and J ends were trimmed by 2 bases and 0 bases, with 13 bases remaining between them. CDR3 length: 16 residues. This CDR3 is CASSLTGRRDQETQYF. The CDR3 region has the DNA TGTGCCAGCAGCTTAACAGGACGGCGGGACCAAGAGACCCAGTACTTC.

This clonotype was counted ten times or more. The chain recombines TRBV7-9 with TRBJ2-5; no definite D call. CDR1 and CDR2 (germline): SEHNR, FQNEAQ (reference sequence). This CDR3 contains 12 residues. V was clipped by 1 base and J by 3 bases, with 3 bases between them. This CDR3 reads CASSLGEETQYF. The CDR3 DNA follows: TGTGCCAGCAGCTTAGGCGAAGAGACCCAGTACTTC.

The V call is TRBV29-1, the J call TRBJ2-7, with D hard to call. V lost 5 bases, J lost 5 bases, and 13 bases lay in between. The CDR3 contains 12 residues. Germline V gene sequence: CDR1 SQVTM, CDR2 ANQGSEA. DNA for the CDR3: TGCAGCGTTAAGTCAAATGACGACGAGCAGTACTTC. Residues: CSVKSNDDEQYF.

This clonotype was detected many times. This rearrangement joins TRBV29-1 to TRBJ2-5, with D perhaps being TRBD1 or TRBD2 (6 bases each). CDR1 SQVTM and CDR2 ANQGSEA come from the germline V gene. V lost 4 bases and J 7 bases, leaving 16 bases between the germline ends. The CDR3 spans 13 residues. CDR3 residues: CSVGPPGEVTQYF. CDR3 nucleotide sequence: TGCAGCGTTGGGCCCCCAGGGGAGGTGACCCAGTACTTC.

This clonotype was seen ten or more times. V is TRBV19 and J is TRBJ2-7, with D possibly matching TRBD2 (5 bases). The CDR3 is 16 amino acids. V dropped 2 bases and J dropped 0 bases, with 14 bases sitting between them. Germline V CDR1 and CDR2: LNHDA, SQIVND (reference sequence). CDR3 protein: CASSINGNGGSYEQYF. In DNA, the CDR3 is TGTGCCAGTAGTATAAACGGGAATGGCGGCTCCTACGAGCAGTACTTC.

Only a few counts were recorded for this clonotype. The chain carries TRBV18 and TRBJ2-7; D gene uncertain. Germline lookup yields CDR1 KGHSH and CDR2 LQKENI. V gave up 6 bases and J gave up 2 bases, with 14 bases separating them. The CDR3 covers 14 residues. The CDR3: CASSPGTEAYEQYF. The CDR3 nucleotides read TGTGCCAGCTCCCCGGGCACGGAAGCCTACGAGCAGTACTTC. The full variable domain, its missing parts supplied by reference TRBV18 and TRBJ2-7, is NAGVMQNPRHLVRRRGQEARLRCSPMKGHSHVYWYRQLPEEGLKFMVYLQKENIIDESGMPKERFSAEFPKEGPSILRIQQVVRGDSAAYFCASSPGTEAYEQYFGPGTRLTVT.

This clonotype was seen only a few times. This chain joins TRBV29-1 and TRBJ2-1; 7 bases fit TRBD2. The CDR3 has 13 residues. V trimming: 5 bases; J trimming: 6 bases; junction bases outside the gene matches: 7. CDR1 and CDR2 (germline): SQVTM, ANQGSEA. CDR3 region: CSVTRGSFNEQFF. The CDR3 DNA sequence: TGCAGCGTTACCCGCGGGAGTTTCAATGAGCAGTTCTTC.

This clonotype appeared many times. The chain is built from TRBV7-9 and TRBJ1-2, with 10 bases identical to TRBD1. The CDR3 length is 15 residues. Germline V gives CDR1 SEHNR, CDR2 FQNEAQ (reference sequence). The V and J ends lost 5 bases and 7 bases, in that order; junction bases with no gene match: 10. CDR3: CASSMTGGPPSGYTF. CDR3 in DNA: TGTGCCAGCAGCATGACAGGGGGCCCACCGAGTGGCTACACCTTC. The full variable domain, with the rest looked up from reference TRBV7-9 and TRBJ1-2, is DTGVSQNPRHKITKRGQNVTFRCDPISEHNRLYWYRQTLGQGPEFLTYFQNEAQLEKSRLLSDRFSAERPKGSFSTLEIQRTEQGDSAMYLCASSMTGGPPSGYTFGSGTRLTVV.

This clonotype is classed as medium-sized. The rearrangement links TRBV7-6 to TRBJ2-5; 7 bases are shared with TRBD2. V lost 2 bases, J lost 9 bases, and 12 bases stayed unmatched. The CDR3 sequence is 15 residues long. Germline V gene data show CDR1 as SGHVS and CDR2 as FNYEAQ. CDR3: CASSLTGGSLRSQYF. The CDR3 DNA sequence: TGTGCCAGCAGCTTAACCGGCGGGAGTCTTAGGTCCCAGTACTTC.

This clonotype was detected many times. This chain uses TRBV7-6 with TRBJ1-1; 9 bases map to TRBD1. Germline trimming cut 4 bases from V and 5 bases from J; bases unmatched to any gene: 5. This CDR3 has 14 amino acids. Germline CDR1 reads SGHVS; CDR2 reads FNYEAQ. This chain's CDR3 is CASSSGQGRTEAFF. In nucleotides, the CDR3 is TGTGCCAGCAGCTCGGGACAGGGCAGGACTGAAGCTTTCTTT.

This clonotype showed up many times. The chain carries TRBV29-1 and TRBJ2-5; TRBD1 might be the D (6 bases). The germline gives CDR1 SQVTM, CDR2 ANQGSEA. Trimming stripped 3 bases from V and 4 bases from J, with 15 bases between. The CDR3 covers 14 residues. The CDR3 nucleotides are TGCAGCGTTGACGAGACAGGTTGGCCAGAGACCCAGTACTTC. This translates into CSVDETGWPETQYF.

This clonotype was seen at least ten times. The CDR3, as DNA: TGTGCCTGGAGTGTTGGCGGGGAGCTGTTTTTT. Encoded protein: CAWSVGGELFF. The V gene is TRBV30, the J gene TRBJ2-2; D gene ambiguous. Germline CDR1 and CDR2: GTSNPN and SVGIG (reference sequence). The V gene lost 0 bases and the J gene lost 7 bases, with 3 bases spanning the gap. This CDR3 has 11 amino acids.